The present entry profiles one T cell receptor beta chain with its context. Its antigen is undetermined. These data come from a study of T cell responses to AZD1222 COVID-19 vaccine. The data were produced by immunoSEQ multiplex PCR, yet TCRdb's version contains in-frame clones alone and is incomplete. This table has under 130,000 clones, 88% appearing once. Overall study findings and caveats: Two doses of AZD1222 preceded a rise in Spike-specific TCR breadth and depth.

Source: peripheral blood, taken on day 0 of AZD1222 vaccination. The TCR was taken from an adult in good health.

The DNA for the CDR3 is TGTGCCAGCAGCTTCGCCGACAGGGGGACCCCGGGGACTGAAGCTTTCTTT. Translation: CASSFADRGTPGTEAFF. The chain is built from TRBV7-9 and TRBJ1-1; 9 bases are a match to TRBD1. Per the germline V gene, CDR1 is SEHNR and CDR2 is FQNEAQ (reference sequence). Trimming at V came to 3 bases and at J to 5 bases, leaving 13 bases not matched to a gene. This CDR3 has 17 amino acids. Together with reference TRBV7-9 and TRBJ1-1, the CDR3 gives the full variable domain: DTGVSQNPRHKITKRGQNVTFRCDPISEHNRLYWYRQTLGQGPEFLTYFQNEAQLEKSRLLSDRFSAERPKGSFSTLEIQRTEQGDSAMYLCASSFADRGTPGTEAFFGQGTRLTVV.